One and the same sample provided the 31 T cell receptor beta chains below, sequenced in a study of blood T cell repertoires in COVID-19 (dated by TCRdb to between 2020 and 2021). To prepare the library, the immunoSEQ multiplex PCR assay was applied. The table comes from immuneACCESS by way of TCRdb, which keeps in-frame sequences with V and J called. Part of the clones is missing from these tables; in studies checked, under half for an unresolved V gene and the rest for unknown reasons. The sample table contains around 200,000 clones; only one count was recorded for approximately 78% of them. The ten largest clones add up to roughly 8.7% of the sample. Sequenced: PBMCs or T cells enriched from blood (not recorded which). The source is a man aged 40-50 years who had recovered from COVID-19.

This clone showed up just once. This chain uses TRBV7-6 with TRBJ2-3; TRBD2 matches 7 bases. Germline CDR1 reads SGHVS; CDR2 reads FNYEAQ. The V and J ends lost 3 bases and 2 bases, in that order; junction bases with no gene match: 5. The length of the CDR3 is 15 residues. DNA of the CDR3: TGTGCCAGCAGCTTGATTAGCGGGCCCACAGATACGCAGTATTTT. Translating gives CASSLISGPTDTQYF.

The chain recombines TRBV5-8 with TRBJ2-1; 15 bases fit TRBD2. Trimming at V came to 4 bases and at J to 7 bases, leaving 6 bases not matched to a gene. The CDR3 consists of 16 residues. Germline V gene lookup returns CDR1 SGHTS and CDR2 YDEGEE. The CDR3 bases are TGTGCCAGCAGCCCATGGACTAGCGGGGGGGCGAATGAGCAGTTCTTC. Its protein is CASSPWTSGGANEQFF. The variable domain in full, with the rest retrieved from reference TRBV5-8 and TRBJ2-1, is EAGVTQSPTHLIKTRGQQATLRCSPISGHTSVYWYQQALGLGLQFLLWYDEGEERNRGNFPPRFSGRQFPNYSSELNVNALELEDSALYLCASSPWTSGGANEQFFGPGTRLTVL.

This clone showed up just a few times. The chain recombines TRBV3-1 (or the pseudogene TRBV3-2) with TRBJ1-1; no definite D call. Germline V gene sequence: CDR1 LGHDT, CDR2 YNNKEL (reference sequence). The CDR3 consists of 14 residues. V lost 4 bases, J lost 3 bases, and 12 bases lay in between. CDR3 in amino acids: CASSPDLQDTEAFF. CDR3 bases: TGTGCCAGCAGCCCCGACCTCCAGGACACTGAAGCTTTCTTT.

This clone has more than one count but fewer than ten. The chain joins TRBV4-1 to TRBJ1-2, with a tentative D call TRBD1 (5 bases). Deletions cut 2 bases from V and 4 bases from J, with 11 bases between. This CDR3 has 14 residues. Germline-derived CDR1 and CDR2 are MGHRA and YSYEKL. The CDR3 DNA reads TGCGCCAGCAGCCAATCACACGACAGCTATGGCTACACCTTC. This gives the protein CASSQSHDSYGYTF.

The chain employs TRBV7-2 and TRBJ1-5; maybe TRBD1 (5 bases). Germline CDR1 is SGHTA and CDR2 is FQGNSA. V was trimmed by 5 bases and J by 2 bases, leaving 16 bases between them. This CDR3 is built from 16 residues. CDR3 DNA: TGTGCCAGCAGCCTCACAACGGGAGGGGGCAATCAGCCCCAGCATTTT. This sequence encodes CASSLTTGGGNQPQHF. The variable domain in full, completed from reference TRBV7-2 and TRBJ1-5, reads GAGVSQSPSNKVTEKGKDVELRCDPISGHTALYWYRQSLGQGLEFLIYFQGNSAPDKSGLPSDRFSAERTGGSVSTLTIQRTQQEDSAVYLCASSLTTGGGNQPQHFGDGTRLSIL.

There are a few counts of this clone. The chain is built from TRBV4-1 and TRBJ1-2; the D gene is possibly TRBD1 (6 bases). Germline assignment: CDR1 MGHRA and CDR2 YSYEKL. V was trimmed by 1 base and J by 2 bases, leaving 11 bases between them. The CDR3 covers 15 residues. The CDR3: CASSQVAGANYGYTF. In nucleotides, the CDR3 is TGCGCCAGCAGCCAAGTCGCAGGGGCGAACTATGGCTACACCTTC.

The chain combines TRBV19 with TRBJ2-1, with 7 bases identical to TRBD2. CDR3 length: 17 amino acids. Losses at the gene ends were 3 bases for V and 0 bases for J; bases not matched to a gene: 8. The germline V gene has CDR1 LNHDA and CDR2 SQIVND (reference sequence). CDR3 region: CASSIGASGSSYNEQFF. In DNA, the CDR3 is TGTGCCAGTAGTATTGGGGCTAGCGGCAGCTCCTACAATGAGCAGTTCTTC.

The CDR3 protein is CASSQRNRDSRNEKLFF. For the CDR3, the DNA is TGCGCCAGCAGCCAAAGAAACCGGGACAGTCGAAATGAAAAACTGTTTTTT. The V and J genes are TRBV4-1 and TRBJ1-4; the match to TRBD1 covers 7 bases. The CDR3 contains 17 residues. Per germline, CDR1 MGHRA and CDR2 YSYEKL. Germline trimming cut 2 bases from V and 5 bases from J; bases unmatched to any gene: 11.

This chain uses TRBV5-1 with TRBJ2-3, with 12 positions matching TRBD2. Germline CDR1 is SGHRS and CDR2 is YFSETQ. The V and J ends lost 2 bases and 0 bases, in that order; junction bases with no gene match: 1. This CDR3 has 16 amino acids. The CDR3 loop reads CASSFGTSGSTDTQYF. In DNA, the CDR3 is TGCGCCAGCAGCTTCGGGACTAGCGGGAGCACAGATACGCAGTATTTT.

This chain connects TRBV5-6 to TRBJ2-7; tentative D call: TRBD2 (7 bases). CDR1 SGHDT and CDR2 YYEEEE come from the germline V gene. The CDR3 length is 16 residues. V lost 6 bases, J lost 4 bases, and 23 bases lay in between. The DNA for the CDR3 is TGTGCCAGCAATACAGAAGGCCGGGGAGGGGGATACGAGCAGTACTTC. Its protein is CASNTEGRGGGYEQYF.

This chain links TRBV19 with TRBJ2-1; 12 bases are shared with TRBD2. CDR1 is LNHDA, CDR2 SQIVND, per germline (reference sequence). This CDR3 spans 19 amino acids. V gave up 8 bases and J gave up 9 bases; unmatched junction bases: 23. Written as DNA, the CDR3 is TGTGCCAGTTCCCGGGGGACGCGGGCTAGCGGGAGGGCGGGAAGTGAGCAGTTCTTC. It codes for CASSRGTRASGRAGSEQFF.

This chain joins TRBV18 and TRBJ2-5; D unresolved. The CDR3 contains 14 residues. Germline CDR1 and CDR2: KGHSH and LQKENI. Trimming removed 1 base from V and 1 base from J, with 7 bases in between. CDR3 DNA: TGTGCCAGCTCACCACGCAGGCTCCAAGAGACCCAGTACTTC. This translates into CASSPRRLQETQYF.

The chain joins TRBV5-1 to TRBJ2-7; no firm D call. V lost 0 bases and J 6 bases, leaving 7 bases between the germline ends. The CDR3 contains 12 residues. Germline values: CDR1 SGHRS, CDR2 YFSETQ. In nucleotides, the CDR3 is TGCGCCAGCAGCTTGGACACAGTCGAGCAGTACTTC. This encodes CASSLDTVEQYF.

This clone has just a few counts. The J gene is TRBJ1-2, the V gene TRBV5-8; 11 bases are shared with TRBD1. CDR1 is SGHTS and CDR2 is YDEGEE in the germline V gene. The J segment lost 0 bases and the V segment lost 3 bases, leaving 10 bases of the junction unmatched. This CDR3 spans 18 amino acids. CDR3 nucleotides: TGTGCCAGCAGCTCAACTCCCGGGACAGGGGGAGCTAACTATGGCTACACCTTC. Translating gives CASSSTPGTGGANYGYTF.

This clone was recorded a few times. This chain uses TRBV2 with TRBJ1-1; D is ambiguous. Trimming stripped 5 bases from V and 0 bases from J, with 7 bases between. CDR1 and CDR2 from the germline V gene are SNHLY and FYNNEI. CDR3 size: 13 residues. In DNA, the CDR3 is TGTGCCAGCAGTAATGGAGTGAACACTGAAGCTTTCTTT. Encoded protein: CASSNGVNTEAFF.

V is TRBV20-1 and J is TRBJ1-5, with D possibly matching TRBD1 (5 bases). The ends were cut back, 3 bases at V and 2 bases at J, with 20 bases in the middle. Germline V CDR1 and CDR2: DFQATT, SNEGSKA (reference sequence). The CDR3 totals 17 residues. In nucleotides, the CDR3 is TGCAGTGCTAGTCAGAGTAGGGGCCAAGGGGGCAATCAGCCCCAGCATTTT. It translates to CSASQSRGQGGNQPQHF.

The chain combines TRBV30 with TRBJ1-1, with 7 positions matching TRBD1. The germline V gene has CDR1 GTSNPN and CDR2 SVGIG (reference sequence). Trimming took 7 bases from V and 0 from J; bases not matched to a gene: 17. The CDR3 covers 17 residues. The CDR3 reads CAFYPGQRRLLNTEAFF. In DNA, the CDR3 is TGTGCCTTCTATCCGGGACAGCGCCGACTTTTGAACACTGAAGCTTTCTTT. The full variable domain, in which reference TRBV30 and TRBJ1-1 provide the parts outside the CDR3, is SQTIHQWPATLVQPVGSPLSLECTVEGTSNPNLYWYRQAAGRGLQLLFYSVGIGQISSEVPQNLSASRPQDRQFILSSKKLLLSDSGFYLCAFYPGQRRLLNTEAFFGQGTRLTVV.

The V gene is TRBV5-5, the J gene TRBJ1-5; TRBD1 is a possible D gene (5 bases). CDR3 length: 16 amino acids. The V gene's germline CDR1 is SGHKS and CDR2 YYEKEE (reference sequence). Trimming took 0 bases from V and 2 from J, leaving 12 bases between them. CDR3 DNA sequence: TGTGCCAGCAGCTTGGTCGGGGGGGTCGGCAATCAGCCCCAGCATTTT. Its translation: CASSLVGGVGNQPQHF.

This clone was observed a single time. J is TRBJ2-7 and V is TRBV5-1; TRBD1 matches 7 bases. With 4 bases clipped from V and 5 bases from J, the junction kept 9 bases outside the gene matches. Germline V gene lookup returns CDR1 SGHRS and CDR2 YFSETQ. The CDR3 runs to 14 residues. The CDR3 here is CASSRQGARDEQYF. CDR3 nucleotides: TGCGCCAGCAGCCGACAGGGAGCGAGGGACGAGCAGTACTTC.

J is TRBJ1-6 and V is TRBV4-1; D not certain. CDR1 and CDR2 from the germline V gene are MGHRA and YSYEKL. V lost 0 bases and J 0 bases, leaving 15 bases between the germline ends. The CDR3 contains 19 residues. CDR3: CASSQDPLIFSSYNSPLHF. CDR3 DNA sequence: TGCGCCAGCAGCCAAGACCCTCTAATCTTTAGCTCCTATAATTCACCCCTCCACTTT.

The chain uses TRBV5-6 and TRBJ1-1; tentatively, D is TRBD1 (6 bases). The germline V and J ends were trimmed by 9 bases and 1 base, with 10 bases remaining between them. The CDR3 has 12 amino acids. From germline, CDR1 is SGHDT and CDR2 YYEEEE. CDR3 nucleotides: TGTGCCACTAGGGGGAGGAACACTGAAGCTTTCTTT. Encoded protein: CATRGRNTEAFF.

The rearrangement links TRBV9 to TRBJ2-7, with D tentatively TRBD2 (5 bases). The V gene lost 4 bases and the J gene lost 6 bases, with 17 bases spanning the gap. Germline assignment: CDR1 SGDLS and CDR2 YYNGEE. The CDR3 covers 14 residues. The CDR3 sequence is CASSPSTPAGEQYF. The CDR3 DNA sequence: TGTGCCAGCAGCCCATCGACACCGGCGGGCGAGCAGTACTTC.

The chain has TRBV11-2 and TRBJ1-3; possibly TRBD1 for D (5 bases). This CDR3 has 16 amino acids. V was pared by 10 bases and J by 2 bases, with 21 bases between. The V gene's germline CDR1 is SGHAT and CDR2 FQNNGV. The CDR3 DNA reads TGTGCCACCGCGGGACCCCTAGCTCTGCCTGGAAACACCATATATTTT. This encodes CATAGPLALPGNTIYF.

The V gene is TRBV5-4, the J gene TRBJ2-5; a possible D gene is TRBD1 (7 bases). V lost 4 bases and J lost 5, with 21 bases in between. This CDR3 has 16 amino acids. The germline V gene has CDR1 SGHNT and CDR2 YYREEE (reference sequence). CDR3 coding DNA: TGTGCCAGCAGCCTCAATCTGCAGGGGGGTTCGGAGACCCAGTACTTC. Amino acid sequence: CASSLNLQGGSETQYF. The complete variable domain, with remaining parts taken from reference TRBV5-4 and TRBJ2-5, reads ETGVTQSPTHLIKTRGQQVTLRCSSQSGHNTVSWYQQALGQGPQFIFQYYREEENGRGNFPPRFSGLQFPNYSSELNVNALELDDSALYLCASSLNLQGGSETQYFGPGTRLLVL.

The DNA of the CDR3 is TGCGCCAGCAGCTTTTCTGGGGGCGATCAGCCCCAGCATTTT. Protein sequence: CASSFSGGDQPQHF. The chain is built from TRBV5-1 and TRBJ1-5; possible D gene TRBD1, 6 bases. This CDR3 has 14 residues. CDR1 and CDR2 (germline): SGHRS, YFSETQ. The V end lost 2 bases, the J end lost 5 bases, and 11 bases lay between the germline ends.

The CDR3 here is CASSKVVRLQETQYF. In nucleotides, the CDR3 is TGTGCCAGCAGCAAAGTGGTCAGATTGCAAGAGACCCAGTACTTC. The genes are TRBV21-1 and TRBJ2-5; the D call in the table, TRBD1, was not verified against the DNA. TRBV21-1 constitutes a pseudogene. CDR3 length: 15 amino acids.

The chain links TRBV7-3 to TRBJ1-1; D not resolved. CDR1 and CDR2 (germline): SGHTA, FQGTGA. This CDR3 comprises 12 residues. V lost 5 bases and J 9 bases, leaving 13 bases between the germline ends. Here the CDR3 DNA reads TGTGCCAGCAGCCCGGGGAGGGTTCAAGCTTTCTTT. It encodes CASSPGRVQAFF.

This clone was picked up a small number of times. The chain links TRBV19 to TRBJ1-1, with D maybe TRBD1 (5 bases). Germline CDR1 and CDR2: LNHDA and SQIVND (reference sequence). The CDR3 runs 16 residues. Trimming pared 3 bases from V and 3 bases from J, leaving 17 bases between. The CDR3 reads CASSMGGGYGYTEAFF. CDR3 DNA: TGTGCCAGTAGTATGGGGGGGGGTTATGGCTACACTGAAGCTTTCTTT.

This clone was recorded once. CDR3 amino acids: CASGINLGLQLAKNIQYF. DNA of the CDR3: TGTGCTAGTGGCATAAACCTGGGACTACAGCTAGCCAAAAACATTCAGTACTTC. The chain employs TRBV12-5 and TRBJ2-4; 7 positions match TRBD2. The ends lost 6 bases at V and 0 bases at J; junction bases unmatched: 14. Germline V CDR1 and CDR2: LGHNT, FRNRAP. There are 18 residues in the CDR3.

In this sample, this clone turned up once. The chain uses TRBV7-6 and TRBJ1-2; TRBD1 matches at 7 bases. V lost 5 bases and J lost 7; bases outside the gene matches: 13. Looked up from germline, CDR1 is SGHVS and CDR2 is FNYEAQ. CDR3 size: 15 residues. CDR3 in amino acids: CASSVDDRVSSGYTF. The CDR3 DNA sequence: TGTGCCAGCAGCGTAGATGACAGGGTGTCGAGTGGCTACACCTTC.

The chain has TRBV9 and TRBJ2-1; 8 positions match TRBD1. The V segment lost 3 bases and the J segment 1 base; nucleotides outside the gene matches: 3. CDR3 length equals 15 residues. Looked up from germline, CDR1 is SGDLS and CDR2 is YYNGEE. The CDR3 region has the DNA TGTGCCAGCAGCGGCCGGGACAGGTCCTACAATGAGCAGTTCTTC. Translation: CASSGRDRSYNEQFF.